This T cell receptor beta chain was retrieved from a study of cytomegalovirus exposure and HLA in healthy donors. Whole-study results and caveats: Equally common other TCR beta chains were less clonally expanded than HLA-associated ones, a later analysis found.

60 Vbeta and 13 Jbeta primers were used in PCR. Using immunoSEQ multiplex PCR, the repertoire was profiled, and TCRdb retains in-frame clones only, with some absent. The repertoire consists of about 190,000 clones, with approximately 70% occurring once and the leading ten covering less than 4%. Trimming cost V 3 bases and J 3 bases, with 11 bases left between them. Germline CDR1 MNHEY, CDR2 SMNVEV (reference sequence). The CDR3 runs to 14 residues. This clone was found a few times. What it recognizes is unknown. V usage is TRBV27 and J usage is TRBJ1-1; D remains ambiguous. This receptor was identified in a woman under 40 in good health and CMV-seropositive. Sequencing used PBMCs. CDR3 nucleotide sequence: TGTGCCAGCAGTTTTTCTGCCCGGTACACTGAAGCTTTCTTT. Translated: CASSFSARYTEAFF.